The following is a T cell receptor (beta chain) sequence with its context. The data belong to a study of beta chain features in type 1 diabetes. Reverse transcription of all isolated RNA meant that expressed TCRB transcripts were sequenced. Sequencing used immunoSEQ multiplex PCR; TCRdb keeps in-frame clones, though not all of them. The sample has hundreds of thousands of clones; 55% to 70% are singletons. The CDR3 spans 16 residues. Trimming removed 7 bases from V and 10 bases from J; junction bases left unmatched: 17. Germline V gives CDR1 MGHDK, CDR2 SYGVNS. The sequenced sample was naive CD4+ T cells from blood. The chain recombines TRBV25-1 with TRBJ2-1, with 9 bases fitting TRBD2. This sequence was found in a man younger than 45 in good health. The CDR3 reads CASTPGGAGGLPEQFF. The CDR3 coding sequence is TGTGCCAGCACCCCAGGGGGAGCGGGAGGACTCCCGGAGCAGTTCTTC. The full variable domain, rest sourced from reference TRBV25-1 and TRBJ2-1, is EADIYQTPRYLVIGTGKKITLECSQTMGHDKMYWYQQDPGMELHLIHYSYGVNSTEKGDLSSESTVSRIRTEHFPLTLESARPSHTSQYLCASTPGGAGGLPEQFFGPGTRLTVL.